The 13 T cell receptor beta chains given below trace back to one sample, sequenced in a study of T cells in Graves' hyperthyroidism and ophthalmopathy. TCR beta CDR3 regions were amplified from RNA. Carried out on the TCR CDR3, a first-round RT-PCR used the HTBI primer set. One entry per CDR3 protein results from TCRdb running MiXCR on the multiplex PCR reads. The sample holds 130,000 to 150,000 distinct CDR3 sequences, over 20% seen once. Sample: blood. Source of these receptors: a woman aged 50 to 60 with Graves' hyperthyroidism that later progressed to Graves' ophthalmopathy.

This clonotype was seen a handful of times. The chain employs TRBV3-1 and TRBJ1-2, with 7 bases aligning to TRBD1. After removal of 6 bases from V and 4 bases from J, the junction contained 11 bases not matched to a gene. Germline lookup yields CDR1 LGHDT and CDR2 YNNKEL (reference sequence). The length of the CDR3 is 15 residues. The CDR3 protein is CASSSTGMVGYGYTF. DNA for the CDR3: TGTGCCAGCAGTTCGACAGGGATGGTGGGCTATGGCTACACCTTC.

The CDR3 loop reads CASNEGLLGQGEQYF. The CDR3, as DNA: TGTGCCAGCAACGAAGGCCTACTGGGACAGGGCGAGCAGTACTTC. This rearrangement joins TRBV2 to TRBJ2-7, with TRBD1 identical over 9 bases. V lost 7 bases to trimming and J lost 6 bases; unmatched junction nucleotides: 13. This CDR3 has 15 residues. CDR1 SNHLY and CDR2 FYNNEI come from the germline V gene.

This clonotype was observed many times. J is TRBJ1-2 and V is TRBV28, with D unresolved. V lost 4 bases to trimming and J lost 8 bases, with 17 bases between them. Germline V gene data show CDR1 as MDHEN and CDR2 as SYDVKM. This CDR3 is 14 amino acids long. The CDR3 coding sequence is TGTGCCAGCAGTTCAAGAGGGAAGGGAAAGGGCTACACCTTC. Encoded protein: CASSSRGKGKGYTF.

The rearrangement uses TRBV12-3 or TRBV12-4 and TRBJ2-2; D is unresolved. The length of the CDR3 is 13 residues. The V end was cut by 6 bases, the J end by 7 bases, with 12 bases between. CDR3 region: CASSHRIGGELFF. The CDR3, as DNA: TGTGCCAGCAGCCACCGTATTGGCGGGGAGCTGTTTTTT.

This clonotype showed up many times. The chain joins TRBV5-1 to TRBJ2-7; the D is unclear. Per the germline V gene, CDR1 is SGHRS and CDR2 is YFSETQ. Trimming left V 0 bases short and J 1 base short, with 14 bases between. This CDR3 region has 16 residues. CDR3 protein: CASSLAISGPSYEQYF. The CDR3 nucleotides read TGCGCCAGCAGCTTGGCCATCTCGGGCCCTTCCTACGAGCAGTACTTC.

This clonotype was seen ten or more times. J is TRBJ2-7 and V is TRBV2; TRBD2 matches at 10 bases. This CDR3 has 14 residues. J was trimmed by 2 bases and V by 6 bases; bases with no gene match: 4. Germline V gene data show CDR1 as SNHLY and CDR2 as FYNNEI. This CDR3 reads CASRAGTSAYEQYF. The CDR3 DNA reads TGTGCCAGCAGGGCCGGGACTAGCGCCTACGAGCAGTACTTC.

A note on this clonotype: This may arise from a read error, as a much more abundant clone is one base away. The chain is built from TRBV5-1 and TRBJ2-3, with D maybe TRBD2 (5 bases). The V end lost 1 base, the J end lost 4 bases, and 10 bases lay between the germline ends. Germline V gene data show CDR1 as SGHRS and CDR2 as YFSETQ. This CDR3 is built from 14 residues. This CDR3 is CASSLSAASDTQYF. CDR3 sequence (DNA): TGCGCCAGCAGCTTGTCAGCGGCCTCAGATACGCAGTATTTT.

V gene TRBV11-2 combines with J gene TRBJ1-1; D is perhaps TRBD1 (6 bases). The CDR3 has 13 residues. Germline CDR1 is SGHAT and CDR2 is FQNNGV. The V and J ends lost 5 bases and 8 bases respectively, with 15 bases between them. Here the CDR3 reads CASSPNRGPEAFF. As DNA, the CDR3 is TGTGCCAGCAGCCCCAACCGGGGGCCCGAAGCTTTCTTT.

This clonotype has just a few counts. The V call is TRBV29-1, the J call TRBJ2-4; the D is unclear. The CDR3 covers 10 residues. CDR1 is SQVTM, CDR2 ANQGSEA, per germline. Trimming took 6 bases from V and 4 from J, leaving 4 bases between them. The CDR3 loop reads CSVIKNIQYF. In DNA, the CDR3 is TGCAGCGTCATAAAAAACATTCAGTACTTC.

This clonotype was observed at least ten times. CDR3 in amino acids: CSASHNRGLAQYF. The CDR3, as DNA: TGCAGTGCTAGCCACAACAGGGGGCTAGCGCAGTATTTT. This chain connects TRBV20-1 to TRBJ2-3; TRBD1 agrees at 9 bases. After removal of 3 bases from V and 10 bases from J, the junction contained 8 bases not matched to a gene. The CDR3 totals 13 residues. Germline CDR1 and CDR2: DFQATT and SNEGSKA (reference sequence).

This clonotype was seen a single time. This chain uses TRBV16 with TRBJ2-1; TRBD2 agrees at 7 bases. Germline V gene data show CDR1 as KGHSY and CDR2 as FQNENV. CDR3 size: 12 residues. V shed 1 base, J shed 13 bases, and the junction held 4 bases outside the gene matches. This CDR3 is CASSQWGAGQFF. The CDR3 DNA reads TGTGCCAGCAGCCAATGGGGAGCGGGACAGTTCTTC.

This clonotype was seen repeatedly, ten times or more. The genes are TRBV7-3 and TRBJ2-2, with D possibly being TRBD1 (7 bases). This CDR3 has 14 residues. V was cut by 5 bases and J by 4 bases, with 11 bases left in between. The V gene's germline CDR1 is SGHTA and CDR2 FQGTGA. This chain's CDR3 is CASSAQGGTGELFF. The CDR3 DNA is TGTGCCAGCAGCGCCCAGGGGGGCACCGGGGAGCTGTTTTTT.

There are many counts of this clonotype. The chain carries TRBV11-2 and TRBJ2-7; 10 nucleotides line up with TRBD2. After removal of 5 bases from V and 0 bases from J, the junction contained 7 bases not matched to a gene. Germline lookup yields CDR1 SGHAT and CDR2 FQNNGV. The CDR3 totals 16 residues. CDR3 sequence (DNA): TGTGCCAGCAGCCGTCGGACTAGCGGATTCTCCTACGAGCAGTACTTC. Its translation: CASSRRTSGFSYEQYF.